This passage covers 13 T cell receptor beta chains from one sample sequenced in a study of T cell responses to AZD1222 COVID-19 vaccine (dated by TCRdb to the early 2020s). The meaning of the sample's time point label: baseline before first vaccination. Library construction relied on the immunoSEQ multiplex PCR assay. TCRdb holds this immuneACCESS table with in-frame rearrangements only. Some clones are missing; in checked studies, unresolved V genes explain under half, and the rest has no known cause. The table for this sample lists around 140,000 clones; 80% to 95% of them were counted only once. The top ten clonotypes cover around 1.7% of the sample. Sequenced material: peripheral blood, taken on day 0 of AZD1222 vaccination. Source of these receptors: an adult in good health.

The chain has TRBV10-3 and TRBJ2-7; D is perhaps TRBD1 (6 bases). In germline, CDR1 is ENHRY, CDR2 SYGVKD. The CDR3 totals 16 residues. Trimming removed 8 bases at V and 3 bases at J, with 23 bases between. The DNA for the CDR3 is TGTGCCATCGGAACCCACAAAACCGGACAGAACTACGAGCAGTACTTC. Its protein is CAIGTHKTGQNYEQYF.

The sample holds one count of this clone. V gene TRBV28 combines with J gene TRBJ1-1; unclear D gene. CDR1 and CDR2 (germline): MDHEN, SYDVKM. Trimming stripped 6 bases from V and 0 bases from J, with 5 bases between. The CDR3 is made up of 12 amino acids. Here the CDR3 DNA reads TGTGCCAGCAGCACGGTGAACACTGAAGCTTTCTTT. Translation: CASSTVNTEAFF. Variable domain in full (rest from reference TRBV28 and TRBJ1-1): DVKVTQSSRYLVKRTGEKVFLECVQDMDHENMFWYRQDPGLGLRLIYFSYDVKMKEKGDIPEGYSVSREKKERFSLILESASTNQTSMYLCASSTVNTEAFFGQGTRLTVV.

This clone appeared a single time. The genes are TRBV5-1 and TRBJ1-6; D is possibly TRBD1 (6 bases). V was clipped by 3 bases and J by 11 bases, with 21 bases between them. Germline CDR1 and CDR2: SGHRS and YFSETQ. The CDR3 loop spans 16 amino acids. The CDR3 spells CASSSRTAPGGTPLHF. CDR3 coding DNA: TGCGCCAGCAGCTCAAGGACAGCCCCGGGGGGTACACCCCTCCACTTT.

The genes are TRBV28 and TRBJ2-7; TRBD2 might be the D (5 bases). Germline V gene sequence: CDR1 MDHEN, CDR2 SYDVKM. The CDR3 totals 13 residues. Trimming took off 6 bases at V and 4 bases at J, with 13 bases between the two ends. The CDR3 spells CASRPTGGYEQYF. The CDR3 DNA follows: TGTGCCAGCAGGCCGACGGGCGGGTACGAGCAGTACTTC.

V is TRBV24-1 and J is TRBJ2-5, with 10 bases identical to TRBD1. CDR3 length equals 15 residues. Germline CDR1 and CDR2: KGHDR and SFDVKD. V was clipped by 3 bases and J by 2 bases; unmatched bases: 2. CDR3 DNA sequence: TGTGCCACCAGTGATCCGGGACAGGGGCAAGAGACCCAGTACTTC. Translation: CATSDPGQGQETQYF.

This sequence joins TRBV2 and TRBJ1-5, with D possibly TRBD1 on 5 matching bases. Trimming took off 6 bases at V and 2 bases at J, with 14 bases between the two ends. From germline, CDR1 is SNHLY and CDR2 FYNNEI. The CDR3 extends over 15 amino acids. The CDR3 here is CASRGTLKGNQPQHF. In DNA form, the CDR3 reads TGTGCCAGCAGAGGGACTCTTAAGGGCAATCAGCCCCAGCATTTT.

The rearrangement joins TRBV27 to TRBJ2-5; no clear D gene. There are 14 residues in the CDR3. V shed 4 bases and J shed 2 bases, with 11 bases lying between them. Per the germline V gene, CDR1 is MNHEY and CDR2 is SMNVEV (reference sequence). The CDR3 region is CASSSDRTQETQYF. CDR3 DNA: TGTGCCAGCAGTTCTGACCGAACACAAGAGACCCAGTACTTC.

The CDR3 nucleotides read TGTGCCAGCAGCTTGAGCCTAGCGGGTGAGCAGTTCTTC. Encoded protein: CASSLSLAGEQFF. V usage is TRBV7-2 and J usage is TRBJ2-1; the match to TRBD2 covers 8 bases. After removal of 3 bases from V and 9 bases from J, the junction contained 4 bases not matched to a gene. CDR3 size: 13 residues. Germline CDR1 reads SGHTA; CDR2 reads FQGNSA. The full variable domain, in which reference TRBV7-2 and TRBJ2-1 provide the parts outside the CDR3, is GAGVSQSPSNKVTEKGKDVELRCDPISGHTALYWYRQSLGQGLEFLIYFQGNSAPDKSGLPSDRFSAERTGGSVSTLTIQRTQQEDSAVYLCASSLSLAGEQFFGPGTRLTVL.

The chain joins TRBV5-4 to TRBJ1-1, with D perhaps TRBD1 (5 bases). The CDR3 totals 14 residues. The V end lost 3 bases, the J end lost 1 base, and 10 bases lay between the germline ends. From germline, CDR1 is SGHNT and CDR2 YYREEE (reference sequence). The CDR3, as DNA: TGTGCCAGCAGCTGGGTTGACAGGAACACTGAAGCTTTCTTT. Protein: CASSWVDRNTEAFF.

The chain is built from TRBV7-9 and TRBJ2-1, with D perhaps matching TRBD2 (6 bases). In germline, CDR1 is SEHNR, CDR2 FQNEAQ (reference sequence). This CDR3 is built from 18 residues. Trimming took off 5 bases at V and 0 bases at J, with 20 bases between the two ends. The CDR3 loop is CASSPSATQFSSYNEQFF. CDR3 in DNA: TGTGCCAGCAGCCCTAGCGCCACGCAATTCAGCTCCTACAATGAGCAGTTCTTC.

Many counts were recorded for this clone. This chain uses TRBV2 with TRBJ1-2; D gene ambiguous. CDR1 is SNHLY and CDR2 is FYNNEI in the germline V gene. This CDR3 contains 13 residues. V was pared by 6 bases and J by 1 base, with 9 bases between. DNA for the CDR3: TGTGCCAGCAGCCGGAGGGATAACTATGGCTACACCTTC. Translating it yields CASSRRDNYGYTF. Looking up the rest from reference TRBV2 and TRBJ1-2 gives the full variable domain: EPEVTQTPSHQVTQMGQEVILRCVPISNHLYFYWYRQILGQKVEFLVSFYNNEISEKSEIFDDQFSVERPDGSNFTLKIRSTKLEDSAMYFCASSRRDNYGYTFGSGTRLTVV.

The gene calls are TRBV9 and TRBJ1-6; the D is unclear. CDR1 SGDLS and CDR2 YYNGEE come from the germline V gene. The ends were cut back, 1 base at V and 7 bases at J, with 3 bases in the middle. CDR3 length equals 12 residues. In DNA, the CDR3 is TGTGCCAGCAGCGTACTAAATTCACCCCTCCACTTT. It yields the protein CASSVLNSPLHF. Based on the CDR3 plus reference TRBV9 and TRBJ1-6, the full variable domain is DSGVTQTPKHLITATGQRVTLRCSPRSGDLSVYWYQQSLDQGLQFLIQYYNGEERAKGNILERFSAQQFPDLHSELNLSSLELGDSALYFCASSVLNSPLHFGNGTRLTVT.

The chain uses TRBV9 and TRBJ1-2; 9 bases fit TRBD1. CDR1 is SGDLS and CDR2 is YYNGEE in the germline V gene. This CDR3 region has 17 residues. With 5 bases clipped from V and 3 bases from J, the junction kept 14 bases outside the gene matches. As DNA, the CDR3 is TGTGCCAGCAGGGGTATCCGGTGGAACAGGGGGCACTATGGCTACACCTTC. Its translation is CASRGIRWNRGHYGYTF. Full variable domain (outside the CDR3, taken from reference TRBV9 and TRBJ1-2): DSGVTQTPKHLITATGQRVTLRCSPRSGDLSVYWYQQSLDQGLQFLIQYYNGEERAKGNILERFSAQQFPDLHSELNLSSLELGDSALYFCASRGIRWNRGHYGYTFGSGTRLTVV.